The 30 T cell receptor beta chains given below trace back to one sample, sequenced in a study of blood T cell repertoires in COVID-19. Profiling relied on immunoSEQ multiplex PCR, and the TCRdb table lists in-frame clones only, not all of them. Of about 240,000 clones in the sample, about 82% are singletons; the top ten hold 10% to 15%. Input material: peripheral blood. The origin of the receptors is a man older than 75 with acute or convalescent COVID-19.

The chain links TRBV16 to TRBJ1-2; TRBD1 aligns across 8 bases. The CDR3 sequence is 14 residues long. Trimming removed 4 bases from V and 7 bases from J; junction bases left unmatched: 8. CDR1 is KGHSY, CDR2 FQNENV, per germline. Here the CDR3 reads CASSLPGGVRGYTF. The DNA of the CDR3 is TGTGCCAGCAGCCTTCCAGGGGGCGTCCGTGGCTACACCTTC.

The chain carries TRBV7-9 and TRBJ1-4; perhaps TRBD1 as D (5 bases). The CDR3 sequence is 15 residues long. Germline-derived CDR1 and CDR2 are SEHNR and FQNEAQ (reference sequence). Trimming stripped 0 bases from V and 10 bases from J, with 15 bases between. As DNA, the CDR3 is TGTGCCAGCAGCTTAGCGCAAACACAGGTTATAAAACTGTTTTTT. Translated, it gives CASSLAQTQVIKLFF.

The CDR3 protein is CASSQVRGSNEQFF. As DNA, the CDR3 is TGTGCCAGCAGCCAAGTTAGGGGGAGCAATGAGCAGTTCTTC. The gene calls are TRBV14 and TRBJ2-1; a possible D gene is TRBD1 (6 bases). CDR1 is SGHDN, CDR2 FVKESK, per germline. This CDR3 is 14 amino acids long. Trimming took off 1 base at V and 6 bases at J, with 10 bases between the two ends.

The CDR3 here is CASSSSLATGLETQYF. The CDR3 DNA follows: TGTGCCAGCAGTTCCTCCCTAGCGACAGGGCTGGAGACCCAGTACTTC. The chain couples TRBV28 to TRBJ2-5, with D possibly matching TRBD1 (7 bases). CDR1 is MDHEN and CDR2 is SYDVKM in the germline V gene. The CDR3 length is 16 residues. Trimming removed 4 bases from V and 5 bases from J, with 20 bases in between.

The chain has TRBV19 and TRBJ1-4, with D perhaps TRBD1 (6 bases). The germline gives CDR1 LNHDA, CDR2 SQIVND (reference sequence). This CDR3 contains 16 residues. Trimming took 5 bases from V and 4 from J, leaving 17 bases between them. CDR3 region: CASSHLRGQSNEKLFF. CDR3 nucleotide sequence: TGTGCCAGTAGTCACCTCAGAGGACAGAGTAATGAAAAACTGTTTTTT. The full variable domain, in which reference TRBV19 and TRBJ1-4 provide the parts outside the CDR3, is DGGITQSPKYLFRKEGQNVTLSCEQNLNHDAMYWYRQDPGQGLRLIYYSQIVNDFQKGDIAEGYSVSREKKESFPLTVTSAQKNPTAFYLCASSHLRGQSNEKLFFGSGTQLSVL.

The chain is built from TRBV5-1 and TRBJ2-5; 14 nucleotides align to TRBD2. The CDR3 is 16 amino acids. The germline V gene has CDR1 SGHRS and CDR2 YFSETQ. Unmatched junction bases numbered 2, after V lost 1 base and J lost 3 bases. The chain's CDR3 is CASSLWGLAGEETQYF. The CDR3 DNA follows: TGCGCCAGCAGCTTGTGGGGACTAGCGGGAGAAGAGACCCAGTACTTC.

This clone appeared once. V and J are TRBV19 and TRBJ1-1; 7 positions match TRBD1. The CDR3 loop spans 14 amino acids. Per germline, CDR1 LNHDA and CDR2 SQIVND (reference sequence). The V gene end was trimmed by 9 bases and the J gene end by 1 base; junction bases not matched to a gene: 8. The CDR3 nucleotides read TGTGCCAGCCGACAGGGATCGGCGAACACTGAAGCTTTCTTT. As protein: CASRQGSANTEAFF. Drawing the rest from reference TRBV19 and TRBJ1-1, the complete variable domain is DGGITQSPKYLFRKEGQNVTLSCEQNLNHDAMYWYRQDPGQGLRLIYYSQIVNDFQKGDIAEGYSVSREKKESFPLTVTSAQKNPTAFYLCASRQGSANTEAFFGQGTRLTVV.

The chain uses TRBV10-1 and TRBJ2-1, with D unresolved. Germline V gene lookup returns CDR1 WNHNN and CDR2 SYGVQD (reference sequence). The CDR3 is 14 amino acids. V was cut by 0 bases and J by 11 bases, with 14 bases left in between. The CDR3 spells CASSESRLPHQQFF. The CDR3 region has the DNA TGCGCCAGCAGTGAGTCGAGGTTGCCCCACCAGCAGTTCTTC.

This rearrangement joins TRBV5-1 to TRBJ1-1; 7 positions match TRBD1. There are 15 residues in the CDR3. The germline CDR1 and CDR2 sequences are SGHRS and YFSETQ. Losses at the gene ends were 4 bases for V and 11 bases for J; bases not matched to a gene: 17. CDR3 sequence: CASSPRGQIQSGAFF. In nucleotides, the CDR3 is TGCGCCAGCAGCCCGAGGGGACAGATTCAAAGTGGGGCTTTCTTT.

The chain employs TRBV2 and TRBJ2-7, with TRBD2 identical over 10 bases. The CDR3 has 14 amino acids. Trimming took 6 bases from V and 2 from J; bases not matched to a gene: 4. Germline CDR1 and CDR2: SNHLY and FYNNEI. CDR3 protein: CASRRLAGTYEQYF. As DNA, the CDR3 is TGTGCCAGCAGAAGACTAGCGGGTACCTACGAGCAGTACTTC.

The CDR3 is CASSEWSVDTGELFF. CDR3 DNA sequence: TGTGCCAGCAGTGAATGGTCGGTCGACACCGGGGAGCTGTTTTTT. V is TRBV2 and J is TRBJ2-2; D unresolved. Germline CDR1 and CDR2: SNHLY and FYNNEI. The CDR3 is 15 residues long. Trimming left V 2 bases short and J 3 bases short, with 10 bases between.

This chain connects TRBV3-1 (or the pseudogene TRBV3-2) to TRBJ2-6, with TRBD2 matching over 8 bases. The CDR3 consists of 17 residues. Per germline, CDR1 LGHDT and CDR2 YNNKEL (reference sequence). V was clipped by 4 bases and J by 1 base; unmatched bases: 6. This CDR3 is CASSRTRGGSGANVLTF. DNA of the CDR3: TGTGCCAGCAGCCGCACCCGGGGGGGGTCTGGGGCCAACGTCCTGACTTTC.

CDR3 loop: CASTKISGGLGELFF. CDR3 bases: TGTGCCAGCACCAAAATCTCAGGGGGATTAGGGGAGCTGTTTTTT. V is TRBV5-5 and J is TRBJ2-2; 7 nucleotides match TRBD1. This CDR3 has 15 residues. The germline V gene encodes CDR1 SGHKS and CDR2 YYEKEE (reference sequence). The J segment lost 8 bases and the V segment lost 6 bases, leaving 13 bases of the junction unmatched. Combining the CDR3 with reference TRBV5-5 and TRBJ2-2 gives the whole variable domain DAGVTQSPTHLIKTRGQQVTLRCSPISGHKSVSWYQQVLGQGPQFIFQYYEKEERGRGNFPDRFSARQFPNYSSELNVNALLLGDSALYLCASTKISGGLGELFFGEGSRLTVL.

V and J are TRBV19 and TRBJ2-5, with TRBD2 identical over 9 bases. Germline CDR1 reads LNHDA; CDR2 reads SQIVND (reference sequence). This CDR3 region has 13 residues. Trimming at V came to 8 bases and at J to 5 bases, leaving 6 bases not matched to a gene. CDR3 bases: TGTGCCAGTGCAAGCGGGGGGCGCGAGACCCAGTACTTC. Translated, it gives CASASGGRETQYF. The whole variable domain, filled in from reference TRBV19 and TRBJ2-5, reads DGGITQSPKYLFRKEGQNVTLSCEQNLNHDAMYWYRQDPGQGLRLIYYSQIVNDFQKGDIAEGYSVSREKKESFPLTVTSAQKNPTAFYLCASASGGRETQYFGPGTRLLVL.

The gene calls are TRBV7-3 and TRBJ1-1; the D gene is possibly TRBD1 (6 bases). Trimming removed 5 bases at V and 4 bases at J, with 14 bases between. Germline V gene data show CDR1 as SGHTA and CDR2 as FQGTGA. CDR3 length: 14 amino acids. In DNA form, the CDR3 reads TGTGCCAGCAGCGCACAGGGAGGGGCCACTGAAGCTTTCTTT. Amino acids: CASSAQGGATEAFF.

The rearrangement uses TRBV28 and TRBJ1-2; D ambiguous. The CDR3 runs 16 residues. The ends were cut back, 5 bases at V and 2 bases at J, with 18 bases in the middle. Germline V gene sequence: CDR1 MDHEN, CDR2 SYDVKM. The CDR3 DNA reads as TGTGCCAGCAGTGTGATCACAGTTGGGTTAAACTATGGCTACACCTTC. Its protein is CASSVITVGLNYGYTF.

V gene TRBV4-1 combines with J gene TRBJ2-7; no definite D call. This CDR3 has 13 residues. Germline CDR1 MGHRA, CDR2 YSYEKL. V was cut by 1 base and J by 2 bases, with 6 bases left in between. CDR3 region: CASSQGPTYEQYF. In nucleotides, the CDR3 is TGCGCCAGCAGCCAAGGTCCTACCTACGAGCAGTACTTC.

This chain's CDR3 is CSARTPGRIGYTF. CDR3 nucleotide sequence: TGCAGCGCCCGGACGCCGGGAAGGATTGGCTACACCTTC. The chain has TRBV29-1 and TRBJ1-2; unclear D gene. The ends were cut back, 7 bases at V and 7 bases at J, with 19 bases in the middle. The CDR3 consists of 13 residues. Germline CDR1 and CDR2: SQVTM and ANQGSEA. Looking up the rest from reference TRBV29-1 and TRBJ1-2 gives the full variable domain: SAVISQKPSRDICQRGTSLTIQCQVDSQVTMMFWYRQQPGQSLTLIATANQGSEATYESGFVIDKFPISRPNLTFSTLTVSNMSPEDSSIYLCSARTPGRIGYTFGSGTRLTVV.

The V gene is TRBV10-1, the J gene TRBJ1-2, with D unclear. The CDR3 is made up of 13 amino acids. The V and J ends lost 3 bases and 4 bases respectively, with 9 bases between them. Germline V gives CDR1 WNHNN, CDR2 SYGVQD (reference sequence). The CDR3 nucleotides read TGCGCCAGCAGTGAAGGGAGGCCCTATGGCTACACCTTC. Translated, it gives CASSEGRPYGYTF.

The V and J genes are TRBV28 and TRBJ1-1; the D gene is possibly TRBD1 (6 bases). This CDR3 region has 18 residues. Trimming shortened V by 6 bases and J by 1 base, and 24 bases separated the two germline ends. The germline V gene has CDR1 MDHEN and CDR2 SYDVKM. The CDR3 is CASSVPLTGPIRNTEAFF. The CDR3 region has the DNA TGTGCCAGCAGCGTCCCTTTAACAGGGCCGATTAGGAACACTGAAGCTTTCTTT.

The rearrangement uses TRBV11-2 and TRBJ1-5, with TRBD1 identical over 7 bases. V lost 6 bases, J lost 5 bases, and 4 bases stayed unmatched. CDR1 and CDR2 from the germline V gene are SGHAT and FQNNGV. This CDR3 has 13 amino acids. Here the CDR3 reads CASRGTAYQPQHF. CDR3 nucleotides: TGTGCCAGCAGAGGGACAGCTTATCAGCCCCAGCATTTT.

J is TRBJ1-6 and V is TRBV28; weak D call: TRBD1 (6 bases). Trimming took 7 bases from V and 9 from J, leaving 13 bases between them. The CDR3 has 13 amino acids. Looked up from germline, CDR1 is MDHEN and CDR2 is SYDVKM. The CDR3 is CASNVQQGSPLHF. CDR3 coding DNA: TGTGCCAGCAACGTACAACAGGGTTCACCCCTCCACTTT.

This sequence joins TRBV29-1 and TRBJ2-5; 8 positions agree with TRBD1. CDR1 and CDR2 from the germline V gene are SQVTM and ANQGSEA. Trimming cost V 6 bases and J 0 bases; bases outside gene matches: 6. The CDR3 consists of 14 residues. The CDR3 sequence: CSVLDRDNQETQYF. The CDR3 region has the DNA TGCAGCGTCTTGGACAGGGACAACCAAGAGACCCAGTACTTC.

The chain carries TRBV28 and TRBJ2-1, with a possible D match to TRBD2 (6 bases). V lost 1 base to trimming and J lost 2 bases, with 15 bases between them. The CDR3 runs 17 residues. Looked up from germline, CDR1 is MDHEN and CDR2 is SYDVKM. Here the CDR3 DNA reads TGTGCCAGCAGTTTATCATGGGCGGGAAGGGCCTACAATGAGCAGTTCTTC. This gives the protein CASSLSWAGRAYNEQFF.

The chain is built from TRBV7-9 and TRBJ1-4; D ambiguous. V was clipped by 0 bases and J by 6 bases, with 14 bases between them. This CDR3 region has 16 residues. Germline assignment: CDR1 SEHNR and CDR2 FQNEAQ (reference sequence). CDR3 amino acids: CASSLAGSGNDEKLFF. CDR3 DNA: TGTGCCAGCAGCTTAGCGGGGTCCGGGAACGATGAAAAACTGTTTTTT. Combining the CDR3 with reference TRBV7-9 and TRBJ1-4 gives the whole variable domain DTGVSQNPRHKITKRGQNVTFRCDPISEHNRLYWYRQTLGQGPEFLTYFQNEAQLEKSRLLSDRFSAERPKGSFSTLEIQRTEQGDSAMYLCASSLAGSGNDEKLFFGSGTQLSVL.

The chain is built from TRBV9 and TRBJ1-1; TRBD1 might be the D (5 bases). The V end was cut by 9 bases, the J end by 1 base, with 19 bases between. The CDR3 is made up of 15 amino acids. Germline V gene lookup returns CDR1 SGDLS and CDR2 YYNGEE. The CDR3 DNA is TGTGCCATGGGGGGGTCTTACGCCAAGAACACTGAAGCTTTCTTT. Protein product: CAMGGSYAKNTEAFF.

V and J are TRBV6-5 and TRBJ1-3; D perhaps matches TRBD1 (6 bases). The CDR3 totals 15 residues. Germline V gives CDR1 MNHEY, CDR2 SVGAGI. V was shortened by 9 bases and J by 0 bases, with 15 bases between the two germline ends. The CDR3 here is CASSIGTLSGNTIYF. DNA for the CDR3: TGTGCCAGTTCCATCGGGACACTCTCTGGAAACACCATATATTTT.

Comments on this clone: This sample includes further DNA sequences coding for the same CDR3. The gene calls are TRBV18 and TRBJ1-5; D may be TRBD1 (6 bases). Per germline, CDR1 KGHSH and CDR2 LQKENI. V was pared by 2 bases and J by 3 bases, with 8 bases between. The length of the CDR3 is 14 residues. The CDR3 DNA reads as TGTGCCAGCTCACCAGGGGGGGCCAATCAGCCCCAGCATTTT. Translation: CASSPGGANQPQHF. Supplemented by reference TRBV18 and TRBJ1-5, the full variable domain reads NAGVMQNPRHLVRRRGQEARLRCSPMKGHSHVYWYRQLPEEGLKFMVYLQKENIIDESGMPKERFSAEFPKEGPSILRIQQVVRGDSAAYFCASSPGGANQPQHFGDGTRLSIL.

The rearrangement joins TRBV10-3 to TRBJ1-2; D might be TRBD1 (6 bases). From germline, CDR1 is ENHRY and CDR2 SYGVKD. The CDR3 covers 15 residues. Trimming shortened V by 5 bases and J by 0 bases, and 13 bases separated the two germline ends. The CDR3 region is CAISPLGGPNYGYTF. For the CDR3, the DNA is TGTGCCATCAGTCCCCTCGGGGGGCCTAACTATGGCTACACCTTC.

The chain recombines TRBV7-2 with TRBJ1-1, with a tentative D call TRBD1 (5 bases). CDR3 size: 15 residues. The germline CDR1 and CDR2 sequences are SGHTA and FQGNSA. Between the trimmed V and J ends, which lost 4 bases and 1 base, there was a span of 13 bases. Written as DNA, the CDR3 is TGTGCCAGCAGCTCCACGACAGTCCCGAACACTGAAGCTTTCTTT. Translation gives CASSSTTVPNTEAFF. The whole variable domain, remainder taken from reference TRBV7-2 and TRBJ1-1, is GAGVSQSPSNKVTEKGKDVELRCDPISGHTALYWYRQSLGQGLEFLIYFQGNSAPDKSGLPSDRFSAERTGGSVSTLTIQRTQQEDSAVYLCASSSTTVPNTEAFFGQGTRLTVV.